This TCR beta chain emerged from a study of cytomegalovirus exposure and HLA in healthy donors. Turning to the study itself: The 130 or so validation repertoires, a later analysis reported, used the same platform as the approximately 670 repertoires from the first cohort.

Overall study findings and caveats: In vitro data verified three CMV-associated chains as specific for CMV antigens.

Generated by immunoSEQ multiplex PCR, the TCRdb table keeps only in-frame clones and is missing some. The repertoire has fewer than 150,000 clones, more than 85% of them found once; the top ten carry around 4.5%. About this clone itself: Antigen: not known.

V was trimmed by 0 bases and J by 5 bases, leaving 20 bases between them. CDR1 MGHRA and CDR2 YSYEKL come from the germline V gene. There are 17 residues in the CDR3. Sequencing was carried out using PBMCs. This chain uses TRBV4-1 with TRBJ2-7; TRBD2 might be the D (5 bases). The source of this sequence is a man aged 18 to 30 in good health and CMV-seropositive. CDR3 sequence (DNA): TGCGCCAGCAGCCAAGATAACCTCGGAGGAGAAGCCCACGAGCAGTACTTC. Translation gives CASSQDNLGGEAHEQYF.